This paragraph reports one T cell receptor beta chain. Its cognate antigen is unknown. This sample was taken from a study of blood T cells in healthy people across ages. Findings and limits, study-wide: The study regarded diversity estimates from one million T cells as underestimates. Observed TCR beta diversity per million T cells went down as age went up. This fall followed a roughly linear course with age.

Healthy Caucasian individuals from Russia aged roughly 6 to 90 served as donors. A sample-barcoded 5' primer and a J-beta primer mix were used in a second PCR of about 7 to 12 cycles. Carrying 12 random nucleotides, a template-switch adaptor labeled each individual cDNA molecule. Each CDR3 protein gets one entry after TCRdb re-called the 5' RACE reads with MiXCR. The sample has 550,000 to 600,000 distinct CDR3 sequences, roughly 48% seen once. V shed 8 bases, J shed 5 bases, and the junction held 9 bases outside the gene matches. This CDR3 has 13 residues. Germline values: CDR1 SGHTA, CDR2 FQGNSA. The source of this sequence is an older man in good health. The material sequenced was blood. V usage is TRBV7-2 and J usage is TRBJ2-7; 7 nucleotides match TRBD2. The CDR3 sequence: CASCPTSRDEQYF. The CDR3 DNA reads TGTGCCAGCTGCCCGACTAGCCGCGACGAGCAGTACTTC.